A selection of T cell receptor beta chains follows, all from one sample in a study of T cell responses to AZD1222 COVID-19 vaccine. Method: immunoSEQ multiplex PCR; TCRdb's copy keeps in-frame clones and lacks some. The data hold about 150,000 clones, with 70% to 90% observed a single time. The material was peripheral blood, obtained 28 days after the second dose of the MenACWY control vaccine. These TCRs come from an adult who received the MenACWY meningococcal vaccine as a control. Both conserved end residues are part of each CDR3. A D gene is named only where the DNA matches it firmly. Clone sizes are given selectively: once, few, many, or a class where the clone is expanded.

clone_size | j_call | d_call | v_call | cdr3_aa | cdr3_nt
. | TRBJ2-1 | . | TRBV19 | CASSPRSRTGISNEQFF | TGTGCCAGTAGTCCCCGGTCGCGTACGGGAATATCGAATGAGCAGTTCTTC
. | TRBJ1-2 | TRBD1 | TRBV4-1 | CASSQTGGSGYGYTF | TGCGCCAGCAGCCAAACAGGGGGTTCAGGCTATGGCTACACCTTC
. | TRBJ1-3 | . | TRBV11-3 | CASSLWGAGNTIYF | TGTGCCAGCAGCTTATGGGGGGCTGGAAACACCATATATTTT
. | TRBJ1-2 | TRBD1 | TRBV4-1 | CASSQPRTGPRYGYTF | TGCGCCAGCAGCCAACCAAGGACAGGGCCAAGGTATGGCTACACCTTC
. | TRBJ2-5 | . | TRBV20-1 | CSASEDSYQETQYF | TGCAGTGCTAGTGAAGACTCGTACCAAGAGACCCAGTACTTC
. | TRBJ1-2 | . | TRBV18 | CASSPTEIYGYTF | TGTGCCAGCTCCCCCACAGAGATCTATGGCTACACCTTC
. | TRBJ1-4 | TRBD1 | TRBV6-5 | CASSLWTGSEKLFF | TGTGCCAGCAGTTTGTGGACAGGTTCGGAAAAACTGTTTTTT
. | TRBJ1-1 | . | TRBV3-1/TRBV3-2 | CASSSPTEAFF | TGTGCCAGCAGCTCCCCCACTGAAGCTTTCTTT
. | TRBJ1-1 | TRBD1 | TRBV7-2 | CASSQKDRQGTEAFF | TGTGCCAGCAGCCAAAAGGACAGGCAGGGGACTGAAGCTTTCTTT
. | TRBJ2-5 | TRBD2 | TRBV3-1/TRBV3-2 | CASSPLAGVGETQYF | TGTGCCAGCAGCCCGCTAGCGGGGGTTGGGGAGACCCAGTACTTC
. | TRBJ2-3 | . | TRBV2 | CASTLESTDTQYF | TGTGCCAGCACCCTTGAGAGCACAGATACGCAGTATTTT
. | TRBJ2-3 | TRBD1 | TRBV30 | CAWASRQGTQYF | TGTGCCTGGGCCTCTCGACAGGGAACGCAGTATTTT
. | TRBJ1-5 | . | TRBV4-1 | CASSQDGAGYSNQPQHF | TGCGCCAGCAGCCAAGATGGGGCAGGGTATAGCAATCAGCCCCAGCATTTT
few | TRBJ2-2 | . | TRBV24-1 | CATKGALNTGELFF | TGTGCCACCAAAGGCGCTCTGAACACCGGGGAGCTGTTTTTT
. | TRBJ1-5 | . | TRBV7-9 | CASSLQGYNQPQHF | TGTGCCAGCAGCTTACAAGGGTACAATCAGCCCCAGCATTTT
. | TRBJ1-5 | . | TRBV28 | CASSFQARGNNQPQHF | TGTGCCAGCAGTTTTCAGGCCCGGGGGAACAATCAGCCCCAGCATTTT
. | TRBJ2-7 | . | TRBV20-1 | CSARQVYEQYF | TGCAGTGCTAGACAAGTCTACGAGCAGTACTTC
. | TRBJ2-7 | . | TRBV28 | CASSPHKGSGGSGQYF | TGTGCCAGCAGTCCGCATAAAGGATCAGGAGGATCTGGGCAGTACTTC
. | TRBJ2-1 | . | TRBV28 | CASSYLPASANEQFF | TGTGCCAGCAGCTACCTCCCTGCGTCGGCCAATGAGCAGTTCTTC
. | TRBJ2-3 | . | TRBV6-2/TRBV6-3 | CASSIRGGPDTQYF | TGTGCCAGCAGTATCAGGGGAGGGCCAGATACGCAGTATTTT
. | TRBJ1-5 | . | TRBV27 | CASGGRDSNQPQHF | TGTGCCAGCGGGGGGAGGGATAGCAATCAGCCCCAGCATTTT
. | TRBJ1-5 | . | TRBV5-8 | CASSFDRSYQPQHF | TGTGCCAGCAGCTTCGACAGGAGCTATCAGCCCCAGCATTTT
. | TRBJ2-7 | TRBD1 | TRBV19 | CASSTYDRGDQYF | TGTGCCAGTAGTACTTACGACAGGGGTGATCAGTACTTC
. | TRBJ2-1 | TRBD2 | TRBV14 | CASSLLAGVGYNEQFF | TGTGCCAGCAGCCTACTAGCGGGAGTAGGTTACAATGAGCAGTTCTTC
. | TRBJ1-2 | . | TRBV18 | CASSPLQEDYGYTF | TGTGCCAGCTCACCTCTCCAAGAGGACTATGGCTACACCTTC
. | TRBJ1-1 | . | TRBV12-3/TRBV12-4 | CASSGQRNTEAFF | TGTGCCAGCAGTGGACAGAGAAACACTGAAGCTTTCTTT
. | TRBJ2-7 | . | TRBV7-2 | CASSQGRWTYEQYF | TGTGCCAGCAGCCAAGGACGCTGGACCTACGAGCAGTACTTC
. | TRBJ1-1 | . | TRBV28 | CASSLWSEGTEAFF | TGTGCCAGCAGTTTATGGTCCGAGGGCACTGAAGCTTTCTTT
. | TRBJ1-3 | TRBD1 | TRBV7-6 | CASSLGTGTGNTIYF | TGTGCCAGCAGCTTAGGGACAGGGACTGGAAACACCATATATTTT